This is a list of T cell receptor beta chains from one sample in a study of cytomegalovirus exposure and HLA in healthy donors. This table comes from immunoSEQ multiplex PCR, and its TCRdb copy is limited to in-frame clones, with some not included. The sample lists around 300,000 clones, roughly two thirds seen once, with under 3% in the top ten. The sequenced sample was PBMCs. The receptor set was obtained from a female donor in good health and CMV-seronegative. The conserved cysteine and the conserved F or W are not part of the CDR3 here. Each record gives: V gene, J gene, CDR3 protein.

v_gene: TRBV27
j_gene: TRBJ2-1
CDR3aa: ASSFQGPTGEF

v_gene: TRBV13
j_gene: TRBJ2-7
CDR3aa: ASSFRPGTSGYEQY

v_gene: TRBV5-1
j_gene: NA
CDR3aa: ASSLALTGGPHSYEQY

v_gene: TRBV7-8
j_gene: TRBJ2-1
CDR3aa: ASSPSPGTSGEWEQF

v_gene: TRBV7-9
j_gene: TRBJ2-7
CDR3aa: ASSLTASYEQY

v_gene: TRBV5-1
j_gene: TRBJ2-1
CDR3aa: ASSPWDGRTDEQF

v_gene: TRBV7-3
j_gene: TRBJ2-2
CDR3aa: ASSPWDLRRGELF

v_gene: TRBV7-9
j_gene: TRBJ2-1
CDR3aa: ASSLALGTGNEQF

v_gene: TRBV6-5
j_gene: TRBJ2-7
CDR3aa: ASSYSGQGSYEQY

v_gene: TRBV7-9
j_gene: TRBJ1-5
CDR3aa: ASSLGQISNQPQH

v_gene: TRBV18
j_gene: TRBJ2-1
CDR3aa: ASSPGASRGNEQF

v_gene: TRBV6-4
j_gene: TRBJ2-5
CDR3aa: ASSEGILAVQETQY

v_gene: TRBV5-1
j_gene: TRBJ2-3
CDR3aa: ASSLIVLGSGSDTQY

v_gene: TRBV5-4
j_gene: TRBJ1-3
CDR3aa: ASSSGEVAGNTIY

v_gene: TRBV5-1
j_gene: TRBJ2-3
CDR3aa: ATTTGSTDTQY

v_gene: TRBV7-9
j_gene: TRBJ2-1
CDR3aa: ASSSAGQSNNEQF

v_gene: TRBV5-6
j_gene: TRBJ2-2
CDR3aa: ASSRGRSGELF

v_gene: TRBV2
j_gene: TRBJ1-1
CDR3aa: ASSGWDMNTEAF

v_gene: TRBV9
j_gene: TRBJ2-1
CDR3aa: ASGPGTSYNEQF

v_gene: TRBV19
j_gene: TRBJ2-7
CDR3aa: ASSIVTAGVYEQY

v_gene: TRBV28
j_gene: TRBJ1-4
CDR3aa: ASSPTAVNEKLF

v_gene: TRBV6-5
j_gene: TRBJ1-5
CDR3aa: ASSSAGGGNQPQH

v_gene: TRBV5-1
j_gene: TRBJ2-1
CDR3aa: ASSPLAGDYNEQF

v_gene: TRBV7-2
j_gene: NA
CDR3aa: ASSLSRHRGDEQY

v_gene: TRBV29-1
j_gene: NA
CDR3aa: SVAESGTSGTYEQY

v_gene: TRBV2
j_gene: TRBJ2-3
CDR3aa: ASRLSLSAGGTDTQY

v_gene: TRBV6-5
j_gene: TRBJ1-1
CDR3aa: ASRTEVSEAF

v_gene: TRBV5-4
j_gene: TRBJ2-3
CDR3aa: ASQAGGDIGTDTQY

v_gene: TRBV12-5
j_gene: TRBJ2-1
CDR3aa: ASGLGLAGSSEQF

v_gene: TRBV29-1
j_gene: TRBJ1-3
CDR3aa: SVESRNSGNTIY

v_gene: TRBV2
j_gene: TRBJ2-6
CDR3aa: ASSSSGGTGANVLT

v_gene: TRBV27
j_gene: TRBJ2-3
CDR3aa: ASSPPSDTQY

v_gene: TRBV5-1
j_gene: TRBJ2-1
CDR3aa: ASSLFSGDEQF

v_gene: TRBV9
j_gene: TRBJ2-7
CDR3aa: ASSNDKRTGRPSYEQY

v_gene: TRBV15
j_gene: TRBJ2-2
CDR3aa: ATSRTGPGTLNTGELF

v_gene: TRBV28
j_gene: TRBJ2-1
CDR3aa: ASSFLDGTSGRGDSYNEQF

v_gene: TRBV21-1
j_gene: TRBJ2-7
CDR3aa: ASSPGTSGTPYEQY

v_gene: TRBV7-9
j_gene: TRBJ2-3
CDR3aa: ASSPPPRTSGVRDTQY

v_gene: TRBV7-9
j_gene: TRBJ1-1
CDR3aa: ASSFTDGQNTEAF

v_gene: TRBV2
j_gene: TRBJ1-4
CDR3aa: ASSGTRPRGYEKLF

v_gene: TRBV15
j_gene: TRBJ2-7
CDR3aa: ATSRRTGYYEQY

v_gene: TRBV2
j_gene: NA
CDR3aa: ATQRDYSYEQY

v_gene: TRBV29-1
j_gene: TRBJ2-7
CDR3aa: SVSRDFSEQY

v_gene: TRBV28
j_gene: TRBJ1-5
CDR3aa: ASSAFGNQPQH

v_gene: TRBV28
j_gene: NA
CDR3aa: ASSSNFGSSGLYEQY

v_gene: TRBV29-1
j_gene: TRBJ1-1
CDR3aa: SVQGMDTEAF

v_gene: TRBV15
j_gene: TRBJ2-1
CDR3aa: ATSRSGKGNEQF

v_gene: TRBV10-1
j_gene: NA
CDR3aa: ASSDRTSGSHEQY

v_gene: TRBV5-1
j_gene: TRBJ1-1
CDR3aa: ASGDRQGQTEAF

v_gene: TRBV4-1
j_gene: TRBJ2-2
CDR3aa: ASSHTGTSGTGELF

v_gene: TRBV28
j_gene: TRBJ1-1
CDR3aa: ASPGEGAGDTEAF

v_gene: TRBV29-1
j_gene: TRBJ2-1
CDR3aa: SLEQGEVYNEQF

v_gene: TRBV19
j_gene: TRBJ1-2
CDR3aa: ASSIAVLYGYT

v_gene: TRBV7-2
j_gene: TRBJ2-1
CDR3aa: AGSVQGDYNEQF

v_gene: TRBV28
j_gene: TRBJ2-2
CDR3aa: ASSRQGATGELF